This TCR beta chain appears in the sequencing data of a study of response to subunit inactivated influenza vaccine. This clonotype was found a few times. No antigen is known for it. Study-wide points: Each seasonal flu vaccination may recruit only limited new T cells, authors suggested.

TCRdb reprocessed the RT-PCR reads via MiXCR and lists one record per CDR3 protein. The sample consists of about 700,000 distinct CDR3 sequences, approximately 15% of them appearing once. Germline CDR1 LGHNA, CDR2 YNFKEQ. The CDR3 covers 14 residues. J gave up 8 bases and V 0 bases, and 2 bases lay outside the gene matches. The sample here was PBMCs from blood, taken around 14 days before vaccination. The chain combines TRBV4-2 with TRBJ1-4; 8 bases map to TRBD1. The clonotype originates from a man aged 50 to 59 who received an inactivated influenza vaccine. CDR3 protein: CASSQEDRVEKLFF. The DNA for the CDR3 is TGTGCCAGCAGCCAAGAGGACAGGGTAGAAAAACTGTTTTTT.